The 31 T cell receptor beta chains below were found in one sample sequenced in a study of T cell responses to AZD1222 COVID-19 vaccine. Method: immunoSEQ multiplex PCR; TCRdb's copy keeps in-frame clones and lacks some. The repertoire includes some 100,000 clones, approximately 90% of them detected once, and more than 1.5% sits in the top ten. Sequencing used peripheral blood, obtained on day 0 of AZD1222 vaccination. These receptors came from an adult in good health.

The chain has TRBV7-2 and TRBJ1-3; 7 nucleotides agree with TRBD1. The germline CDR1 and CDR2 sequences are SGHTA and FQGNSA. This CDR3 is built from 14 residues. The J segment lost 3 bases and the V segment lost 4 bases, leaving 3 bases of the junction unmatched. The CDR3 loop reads CASSSTGNGNTIYF. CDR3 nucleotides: TGTGCCAGCAGCTCGACAGGGAATGGAAACACCATATATTTT. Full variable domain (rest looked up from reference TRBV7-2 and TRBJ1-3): GAGVSQSPSNKVTEKGKDVELRCDPISGHTALYWYRQSLGQGLEFLIYFQGNSAPDKSGLPSDRFSAERTGGSVSTLTIQRTQQEDSAVYLCASSSTGNGNTIYFGEGSWLTVV.

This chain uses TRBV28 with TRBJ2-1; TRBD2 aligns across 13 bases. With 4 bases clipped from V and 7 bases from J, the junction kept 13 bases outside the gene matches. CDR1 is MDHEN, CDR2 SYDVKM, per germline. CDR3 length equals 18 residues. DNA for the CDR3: TGTGCCAGCAGTTCAAGGACTAGCGGGAGAAAGGAGAGGAATGAGCAGTTCTTC. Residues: CASSSRTSGRKERNEQFF. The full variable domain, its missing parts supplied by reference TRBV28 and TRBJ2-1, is DVKVTQSSRYLVKRTGEKVFLECVQDMDHENMFWYRQDPGLGLRLIYFSYDVKMKEKGDIPEGYSVSREKKERFSLILESASTNQTSMYLCASSSRTSGRKERNEQFFGPGTRLTVL.

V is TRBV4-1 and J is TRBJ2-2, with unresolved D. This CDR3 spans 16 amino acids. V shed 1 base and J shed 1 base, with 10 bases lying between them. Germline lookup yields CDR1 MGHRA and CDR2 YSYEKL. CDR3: CASSQVLVLNTGELFF. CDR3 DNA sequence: TGCGCCAGCAGCCAAGTTCTTGTGCTGAACACCGGGGAGCTGTTTTTT.

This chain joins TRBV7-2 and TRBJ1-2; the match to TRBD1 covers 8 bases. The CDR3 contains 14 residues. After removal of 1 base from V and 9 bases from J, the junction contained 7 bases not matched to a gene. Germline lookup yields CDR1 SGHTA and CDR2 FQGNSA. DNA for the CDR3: TGTGCCAGCAGCTTAGATGGCAGGGGGCTGAGCTACACCTTC. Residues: CASSLDGRGLSYTF.

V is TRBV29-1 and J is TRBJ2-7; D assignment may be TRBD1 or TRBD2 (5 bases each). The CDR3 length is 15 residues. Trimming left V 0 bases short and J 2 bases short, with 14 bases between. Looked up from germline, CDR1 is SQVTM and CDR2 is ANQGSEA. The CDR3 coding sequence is TGCAGCGTTGAAGATGAGGGACGGGGAACCTACGAGCAGTACTTC. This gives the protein CSVEDEGRGTYEQYF.

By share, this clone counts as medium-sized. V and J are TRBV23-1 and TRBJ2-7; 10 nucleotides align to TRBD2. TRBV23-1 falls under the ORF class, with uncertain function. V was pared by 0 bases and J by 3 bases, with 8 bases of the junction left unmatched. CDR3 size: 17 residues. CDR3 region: CASSQSRSGRANYEQYF. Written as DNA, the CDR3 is TGCGCCAGCAGTCAATCCCGCAGCGGGAGGGCCAACTACGAGCAGTACTTC.

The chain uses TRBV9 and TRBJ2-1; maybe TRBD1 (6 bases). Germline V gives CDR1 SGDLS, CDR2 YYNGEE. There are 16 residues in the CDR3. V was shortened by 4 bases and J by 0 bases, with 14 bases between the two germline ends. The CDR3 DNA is TGTGCCAGCAGCCCCTCCGGGACATACTCCTACAATGAGCAGTTCTTC. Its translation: CASSPSGTYSYNEQFF.

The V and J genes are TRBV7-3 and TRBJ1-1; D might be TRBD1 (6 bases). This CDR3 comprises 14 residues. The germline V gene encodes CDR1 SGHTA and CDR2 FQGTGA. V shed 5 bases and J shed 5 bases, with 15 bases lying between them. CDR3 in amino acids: CASSLRGYGTEAFF. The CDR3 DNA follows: TGTGCCAGCAGCCTCAGGGGTTACGGAACTGAAGCTTTCTTT.

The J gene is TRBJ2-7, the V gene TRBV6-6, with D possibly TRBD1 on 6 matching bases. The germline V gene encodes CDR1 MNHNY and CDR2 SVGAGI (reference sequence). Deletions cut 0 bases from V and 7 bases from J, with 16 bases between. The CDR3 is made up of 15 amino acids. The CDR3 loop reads CASSYSTGHRREQYF. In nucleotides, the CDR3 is TGTGCCAGCAGTTACTCGACGGGACACCGTCGAGAGCAGTACTTC.

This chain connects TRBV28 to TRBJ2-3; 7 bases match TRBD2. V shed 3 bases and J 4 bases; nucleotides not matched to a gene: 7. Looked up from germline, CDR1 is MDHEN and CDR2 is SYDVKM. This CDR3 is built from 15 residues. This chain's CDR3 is CASSFEGGIADTQYF. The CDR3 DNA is TGTGCCAGCAGTTTTGAGGGAGGGATTGCAGATACGCAGTATTTT.

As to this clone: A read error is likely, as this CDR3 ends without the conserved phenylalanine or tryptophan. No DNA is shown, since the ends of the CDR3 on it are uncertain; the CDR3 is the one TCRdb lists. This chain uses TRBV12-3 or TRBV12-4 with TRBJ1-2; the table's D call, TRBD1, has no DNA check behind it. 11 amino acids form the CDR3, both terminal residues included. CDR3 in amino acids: CASSSGTGYHY.

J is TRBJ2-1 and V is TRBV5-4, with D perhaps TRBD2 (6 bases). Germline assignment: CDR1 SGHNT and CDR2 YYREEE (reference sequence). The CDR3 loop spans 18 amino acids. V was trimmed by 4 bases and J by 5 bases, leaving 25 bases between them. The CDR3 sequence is CASSPNLGGADKNNEQFF. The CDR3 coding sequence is TGTGCCAGCAGCCCTAACTTGGGAGGAGCTGACAAAAACAATGAGCAGTTCTTC.

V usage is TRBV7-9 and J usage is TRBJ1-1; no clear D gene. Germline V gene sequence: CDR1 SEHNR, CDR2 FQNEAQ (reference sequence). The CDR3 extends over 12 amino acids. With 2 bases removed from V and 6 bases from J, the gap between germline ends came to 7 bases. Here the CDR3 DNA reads TGTGCCAGCAGCTTACTGCCCCCTGAAGCTTTCTTT. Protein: CASSLLPPEAFF.

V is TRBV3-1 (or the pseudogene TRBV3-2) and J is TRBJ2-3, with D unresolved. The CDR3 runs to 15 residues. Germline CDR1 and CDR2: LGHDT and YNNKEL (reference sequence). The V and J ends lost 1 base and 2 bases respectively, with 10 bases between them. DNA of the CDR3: TGTGCCAGCAGCCAAGGCGGATACCCCACAGATACGCAGTATTTT. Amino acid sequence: CASSQGGYPTDTQYF.

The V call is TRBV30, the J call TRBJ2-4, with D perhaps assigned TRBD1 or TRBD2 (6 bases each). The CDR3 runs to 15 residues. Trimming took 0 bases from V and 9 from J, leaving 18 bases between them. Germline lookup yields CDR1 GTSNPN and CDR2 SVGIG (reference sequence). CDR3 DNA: TGTGCCTGGAGTGTAACGGGGGCGCCTTTGGGCATTCAGTACTTC. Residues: CAWSVTGAPLGIQYF. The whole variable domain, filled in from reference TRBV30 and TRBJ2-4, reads SQTIHQWPATLVQPVGSPLSLECTVEGTSNPNLYWYRQAAGRGLQLLFYSVGIGQISSEVPQNLSASRPQDRQFILSSKKLLLSDSGFYLCAWSVTGAPLGIQYFGAGTRLSVL.

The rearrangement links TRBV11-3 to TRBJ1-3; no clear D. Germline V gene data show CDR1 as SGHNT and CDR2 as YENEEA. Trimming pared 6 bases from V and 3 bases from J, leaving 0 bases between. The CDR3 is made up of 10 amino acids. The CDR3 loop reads CASSGNTIYF. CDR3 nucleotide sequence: TGTGCCAGCAGTGGAAACACCATATATTTT.

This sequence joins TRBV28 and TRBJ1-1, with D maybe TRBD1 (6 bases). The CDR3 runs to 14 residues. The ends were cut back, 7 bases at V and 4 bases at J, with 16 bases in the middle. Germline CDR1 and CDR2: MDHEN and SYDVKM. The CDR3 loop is CASTPIGGPTEAFF. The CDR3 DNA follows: TGTGCCAGCACCCCAATAGGGGGGCCCACTGAAGCTTTCTTT. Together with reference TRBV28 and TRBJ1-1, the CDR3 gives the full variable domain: DVKVTQSSRYLVKRTGEKVFLECVQDMDHENMFWYRQDPGLGLRLIYFSYDVKMKEKGDIPEGYSVSREKKERFSLILESASTNQTSMYLCASTPIGGPTEAFFGQGTRLTVV.

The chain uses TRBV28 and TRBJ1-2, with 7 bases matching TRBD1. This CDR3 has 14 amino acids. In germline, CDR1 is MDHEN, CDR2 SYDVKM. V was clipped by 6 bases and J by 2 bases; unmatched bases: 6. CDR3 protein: CASSRDRTNYGYTF. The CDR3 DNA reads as TGTGCCAGCAGCCGGGACAGAACGAACTATGGCTACACCTTC.

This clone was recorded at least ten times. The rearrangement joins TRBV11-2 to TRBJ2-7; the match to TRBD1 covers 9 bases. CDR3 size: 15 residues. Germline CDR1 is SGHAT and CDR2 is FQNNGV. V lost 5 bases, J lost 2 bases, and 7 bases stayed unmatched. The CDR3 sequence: CASSTHRGRAYEQYF. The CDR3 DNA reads TGTGCCAGCAGCACACACAGGGGGCGCGCCTACGAGCAGTACTTC.

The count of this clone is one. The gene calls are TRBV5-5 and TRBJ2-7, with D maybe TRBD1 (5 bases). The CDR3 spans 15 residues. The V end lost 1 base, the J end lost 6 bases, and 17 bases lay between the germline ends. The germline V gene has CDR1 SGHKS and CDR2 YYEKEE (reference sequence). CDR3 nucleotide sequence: TGTGCCAGCAGCTTGAGTTTGGCAGGGTCCGGCGAGCAGTACTTC. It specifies CASSLSLAGSGEQYF.

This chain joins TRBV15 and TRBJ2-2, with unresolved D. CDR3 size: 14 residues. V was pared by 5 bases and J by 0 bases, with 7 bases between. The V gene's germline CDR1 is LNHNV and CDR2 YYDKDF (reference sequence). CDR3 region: CATSVVANTGELFF. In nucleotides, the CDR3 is TGTGCCACCAGCGTGGTAGCGAACACCGGGGAGCTGTTTTTT.

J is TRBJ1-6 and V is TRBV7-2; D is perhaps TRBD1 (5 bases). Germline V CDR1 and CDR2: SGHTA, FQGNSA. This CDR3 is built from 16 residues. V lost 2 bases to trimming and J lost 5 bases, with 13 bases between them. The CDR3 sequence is CASSLNVQGNNSPLHF. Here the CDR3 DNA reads TGTGCCAGCAGCTTAAATGTCCAGGGTAATAATTCACCCCTCCACTTT.

This CDR3 reads CASSWGWDSSFKPDGYTF. As DNA, the CDR3 is TGCGCCAGCAGCTGGGGGTGGGACAGCTCCTTTAAACCGGATGGCTACACCTTC. The chain carries TRBV5-1 and TRBJ1-2; 7 bases fit TRBD1. V lost 3 bases, J lost 6 bases, and 20 bases stayed unmatched. This CDR3 spans 18 amino acids. In germline, CDR1 is SGHRS, CDR2 YFSETQ.

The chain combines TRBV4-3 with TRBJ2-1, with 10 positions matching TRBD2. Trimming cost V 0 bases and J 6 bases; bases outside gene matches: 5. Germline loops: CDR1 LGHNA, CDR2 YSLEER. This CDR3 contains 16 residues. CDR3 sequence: CASSQDRASGSNEQFF. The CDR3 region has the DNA TGCGCCAGCAGCCAAGATAGGGCTAGCGGGAGCAATGAGCAGTTCTTC.

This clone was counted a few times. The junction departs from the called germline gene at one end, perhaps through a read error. The CDR3 sequence is CASSSGTLGLF. CDR3 nucleotide sequence: TGTGCCAGCAGCTCCGGGACGCTAGGGCTCTTC. The genes are TRBV7-9 and TRBJ2-1; tentatively, D is TRBD1 or TRBD2 (5 bases each). Germline CDR1 SEHNR, CDR2 FQNEAQ (reference sequence). CDR3 length equals 11 residues.

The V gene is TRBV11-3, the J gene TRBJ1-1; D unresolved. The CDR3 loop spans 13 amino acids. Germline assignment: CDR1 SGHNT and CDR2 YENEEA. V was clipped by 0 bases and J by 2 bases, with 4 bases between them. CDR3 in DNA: TGTGCCAGCAGCTTAGAAGTTAACACTGAAGCTTTCTTT. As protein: CASSLEVNTEAFF. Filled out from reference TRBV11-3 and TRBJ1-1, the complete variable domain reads EAGVVQSPRYKIIEKKQPVAFWCNPISGHNTLYWYLQNLGQGPELLIRYENEEAVDDSQLPKDRFSAERLKGVDSTLKIQPAELGDSAVYLCASSLEVNTEAFFGQGTRLTVV.

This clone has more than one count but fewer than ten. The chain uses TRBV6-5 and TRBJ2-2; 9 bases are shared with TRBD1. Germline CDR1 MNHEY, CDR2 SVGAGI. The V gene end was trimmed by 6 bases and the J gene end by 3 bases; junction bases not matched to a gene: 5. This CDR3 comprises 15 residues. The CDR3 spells CASSAGTGYTGELFF. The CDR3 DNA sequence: TGTGCCAGCAGCGCCGGGACAGGGTACACCGGGGAGCTGTTTTTT.

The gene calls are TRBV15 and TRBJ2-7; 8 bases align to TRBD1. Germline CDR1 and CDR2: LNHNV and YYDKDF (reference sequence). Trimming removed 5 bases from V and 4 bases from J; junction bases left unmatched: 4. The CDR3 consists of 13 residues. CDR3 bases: TGTGCCACCAGCCGACAGGGGAGTTACGAGCAGTACTTC. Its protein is CATSRQGSYEQYF.

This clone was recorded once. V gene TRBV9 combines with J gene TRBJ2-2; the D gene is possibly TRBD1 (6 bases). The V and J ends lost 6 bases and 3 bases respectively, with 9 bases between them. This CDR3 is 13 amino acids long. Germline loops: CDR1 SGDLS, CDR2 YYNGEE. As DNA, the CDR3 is TGTGCCAGCAAAGGGGGTGACACCGGGGAGCTGTTTTTT. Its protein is CASKGGDTGELFF.

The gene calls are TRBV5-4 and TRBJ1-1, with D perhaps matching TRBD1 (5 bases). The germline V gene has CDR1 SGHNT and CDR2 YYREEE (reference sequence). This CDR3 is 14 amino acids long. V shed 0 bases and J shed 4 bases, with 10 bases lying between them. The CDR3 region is CASSLVTGFTEAFF. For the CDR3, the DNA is TGTGCCAGCAGCTTGGTTACAGGCTTCACTGAAGCTTTCTTT.

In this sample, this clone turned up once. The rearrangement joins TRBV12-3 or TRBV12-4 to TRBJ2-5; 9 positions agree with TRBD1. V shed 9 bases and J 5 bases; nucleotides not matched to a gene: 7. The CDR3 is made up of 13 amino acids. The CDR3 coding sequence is TGTGCCAGTGGGGGACAGGGACTGGAGACCCAGTACTTC. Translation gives CASGGQGLETQYF.